Shown below are 3 T cell receptor beta chains from a single sample sequenced in a study of cytomegalovirus exposure and HLA in healthy donors. The PCR employed 60 Vbeta primers together with 13 Jbeta primers. The data were produced by immunoSEQ multiplex PCR, yet TCRdb's version contains in-frame clones alone and is incomplete. The sample includes some 200,000 clones, 82% of them seen just once. The sample was PBMCs. The receptor set was obtained from a woman aged 45 to 65 in good health and CMV-seropositive.

This chain joins TRBV7-2 and TRBJ2-7; possible D gene TRBD1, 6 bases. The germline V gene encodes CDR1 SGHTA and CDR2 FQGNSA. CDR3 length: 14 residues. The germline V and J ends were trimmed by 5 bases and 5 bases, with 16 bases remaining between them. This chain's CDR3 is CASSTFTGFDEQYF. The CDR3, as DNA: TGTGCCAGCAGCACCTTTACAGGGTTCGACGAGCAGTACTTC.

The rearrangement joins TRBV7-6 to TRBJ1-5; TRBD1 agrees at 7 bases. V lost 4 bases and J lost 3; bases outside the gene matches: 6. The CDR3 consists of 15 residues. Germline V gene lookup returns CDR1 SGHVS and CDR2 FNYEAQ. The CDR3 coding sequence is TGTGCCAGCAGCTCGAGGACAGGCCCCAATCAGCCCCAGCATTTT. Amino acids: CASSSRTGPNQPQHF.

The chain links TRBV7-9 to TRBJ2-2; D gene uncertain. Germline CDR1 reads SEHNR; CDR2 reads FQNEAQ (reference sequence). The CDR3 spans 12 residues. V lost 5 bases to trimming and J lost 5 bases, with 6 bases between them. The CDR3 here is CASSPSTGELFF. For the CDR3, the DNA is TGTGCCAGCAGCCCGAGTACCGGGGAGCTGTTTTTT.